This T cell receptor (beta chain) was observed in a study of OX40 agonist ivuxolimab in advanced cancers. On the study more broadly: Prior anti-PD-1, anti-PD-L1 or anti-CTLA-4 therapy was allowed; less than 45% had some.

TCRdb's copy holds only in-frame clones and misses some; the assay was immunoSEQ multiplex PCR. The table has some 96,000 clones, approximately 90% seen once; the top ten hold under 0.65%. The V end lost 0 bases, the J end lost 4 bases, and 11 bases lay between the germline ends. Germline values: CDR1 SGDLS, CDR2 YYNGEE. The CDR3 is 15 amino acids. Turning to this clone: Antigen specificity is unknown.

Findings and caveats of the study: At doses 0.1 to 3.0 mg/kg, CD4+ and CD8+ clones expanded. Patients with a partial response at 0.1-3.0 mg/kg had among the lowest clonal expansion.

The origin of this receptor is an adult with an advanced solid tumor such as melanoma, head and neck, liver or kidney cancer. This specimen consisted of CD4+ or CD8+ T cells sorted from blood, obtained in a trial of the OX40 agonist ivuxolimab. This chain joins TRBV9 and TRBJ1-5; unclear D gene. DNA of the CDR3: TGTGCCAGCAGCGTAGCTCCCGGGGTGAATCAGCCCCAGCATTTT. It is translated as CASSVAPGVNQPQHF.